This TCR beta chain was captured by sequencing in a study of shared clonotypes between healthy human individuals (dated by TCRdb to about 2020). Regarding the study in general: The cohort comprised a couple of women and a few men aged 18 to 49 years. Different laboratories and diverse techniques were used to prepare libraries and sequence TCR repertoires, to increase sequencing depth and limit assay-specific biases. The study deeply sequenced blood TCR repertoires of five healthy adults to estimate repertoire size and the extent of clonotype sharing between individuals. For each donor, CD4 naive and CD4 memory were each given three plates, CD8 naive was given two plates, and CD8 memory was given one plate. Between about 0.9 and 9 billion PBMCs per donor were obtained by leukapheresis.

Comment on this clone: The antigen this receptor binds is unknown. Base qualities are not at hand, and no much larger clone is one base apart.

Healthy HIV-negative adults with no recently reported acute infections or vaccinations were included as donors. Only Caucasian adults living in Nashville, Tennessee, USA were represented among the donors. CD4+ T cells were enriched by magnetic negative selection; naive cells were then positively selected on CD45RA, and the negative fraction formed the memory subset. Blood was obtained by leukapheresis, after which PBMCs were separated by Ficoll-Histopaque density gradient centrifugation and cryopreserved in liquid nitrogen vapor phase. Analytical flow cytometry was used to check the purity and quantity of every magnetically sorted T cell population. From each sorted fraction, genomic DNA was isolated and quantified by UV absorbance on a Nanodrop 2000c. TCR CDR3 regions were amplified from genomic DNA by multiplex PCR using the deep immunoSEQ assay. Extracted genomic DNA from each cell subset was distributed evenly across all wells of several immunoSEQ 96-well plates, and each plate was treated as a replicate. For sorted subsets, around 0.2 ug of genomic DNA, equivalent to around 29,000 T cell genomes, went into each replicate PCR. Purified libraries were measured with a Qubit 3.0 fluorometer, size-checked on a Bioanalyzer 2100, and measured again with the KAPA Library Quantification kit. Every immunoSEQ 96-well plate was sequenced on a separate single-read 150-cycle Illumina NextSeq 550 flow cell. Under the source paper's analysis protocol: The immunoSEQ output contained only junctional sequences without quality scores, so filtering could not match that applied to full-length reads. Sequences were annotated with PyIR, a Python wrapper for IgBLAST v1.9, and V/J genes and CDR3 were assigned using IMGT germline references. Reads were removed for weak V/J assignments (E-value above 1e-6), missing CDR3, stop codons, out-of-frame junctions, or ambiguous translated residues. V3J clonotypes were defined as sequences sharing the same inferred V gene, J gene, and CDR3 amino acid sequence. Percentage overlap between repertoires was computed as shared unique clonotypes divided by the size of the smaller repertoire. RTK rarefaction, the Chao1 estimator, and Recon v2.1 estimates of unobserved clonotypes were used to assess repertoire richness. For all TCRbeta clonotypes obtained by the gDNA method from a handful of donors, generation probabilities were computed with OLGA. In TCRdb, the immuneACCESS table is reduced to in-frame sequences with V and J assigned. These tables do not hold every clone; where another copy was compared, an unresolved V gene accounts for under half, and the others remain unexplained. The V and J calls and the clone size are those of that table, but D and trimming were determined from the DNA. The sample has approximately 2,000,000 clones on record, around 93% of them singletons. The ten largest make up 0.37% of the sample.

Results and caveats for the whole study, not just this receptor: Only blood was sampled, and tissue TCR repertoires likely differ from those in blood. The genetic and exposure-history diversity represented was limited by the small number of donors. Naive subsets generally had larger estimated clonotype richness than memory subsets. Incomplete sequencing was indicated by rarefaction of sorted-subset datasets, despite the large sequencing depth. Pairwise subsampling led to the expectation that sequencing depth would affect the degree of clonotype sharing among donors. Higher generation probabilities were observed for clonotypes shared by all four sorted-subset donors than for non-shared clonotypes. Across a few donors, about 5% of naive CD4, 3% to 4% of naive CD8, 2% to 2.5% of memory CD4, and approximately 0.4% of memory CD8 clonotypes were shared.

The germline V and J ends show losses of 7 bases and 1 base respectively, and no gene match explains 6 bases of the junction. From the cysteine up to the phenylalanine, the CDR3 has a length of 14 residues. Kept here is only the CDR3 DNA, which spans 42 bases and is read in frame from base 1. Based on the germline V gene, the CDR1 and CDR2 sequences are SGHVS and FQNEAQ. Source material: naive CD4+ T cells from PBMCs. The cell subset or site label corresponds to: CD45RA+ positively selected. The rearrangement joined TRBV7-8 to TRBJ2-5; the central 7 bases match TRBD2. This sequence was found in a man between 18 and 29 years old in good health. Some clones in this sample may be carry-over from other donors' samples. The bases read TGTGCCAGCACCCCCCGGGAGGCCCAAGAGACCCAGTACTTC. It encodes CASTPREAQETQYF.